One T cell receptor (beta chain) is described in this entry. Its specificity is unknown. This specimen comes from a study of cytomegalovirus exposure and HLA in healthy donors. Study observations and caveats: Being productive about 87% or about 30% of the time was typical of most TCR beta V segments in an earlier analysis.

CDR3 length equals 14 residues. V lost 4 bases to trimming and J lost 8 bases; unmatched junction nucleotides: 5. CDR1 and CDR2 from the germline V gene are KGHSH and LQKENI. The PCR was carried out with 60 Vbeta primers and 13 Jbeta primers. Original data processing: Approximately 10 million shared chains were among approximately 87 million unique TCR beta chains counted in a later analysis. Libraries were prepared by immunoSEQ multiplex PCR; TCRdb keeps only in-frame clonotypes and omits some of them. That table gives V, J and clone size, and the DNA gave D and trimming. This sample's table has roughly 100,000 clones.

This chain links TRBV18 with TRBJ1-4; TRBD1 agrees at 9 bases. The receptor's source is a man between 50 and 59 years old in good health and CMV-seropositive. Sequenced input: PBMCs. CDR3 bases: TGTGCCAGCTCACTTCGACAGGGGGAAGAAAAACTGTTTTTT. It translates to CASSLRQGEEKLFF.